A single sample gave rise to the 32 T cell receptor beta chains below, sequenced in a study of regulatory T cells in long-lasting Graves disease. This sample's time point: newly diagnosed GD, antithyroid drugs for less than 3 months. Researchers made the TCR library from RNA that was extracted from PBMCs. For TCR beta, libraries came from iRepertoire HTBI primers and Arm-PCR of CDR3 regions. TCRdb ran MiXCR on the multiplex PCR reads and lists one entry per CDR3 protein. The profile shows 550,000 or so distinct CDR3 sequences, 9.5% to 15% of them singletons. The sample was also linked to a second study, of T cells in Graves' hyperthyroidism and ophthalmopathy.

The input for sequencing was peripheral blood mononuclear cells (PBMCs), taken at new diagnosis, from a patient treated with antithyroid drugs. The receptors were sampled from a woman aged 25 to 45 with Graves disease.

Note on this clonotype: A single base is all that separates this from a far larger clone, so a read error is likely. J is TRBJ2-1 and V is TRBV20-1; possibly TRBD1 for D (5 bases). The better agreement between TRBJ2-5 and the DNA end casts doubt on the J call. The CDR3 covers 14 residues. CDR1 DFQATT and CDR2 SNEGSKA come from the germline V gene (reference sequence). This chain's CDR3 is CSAKDGAPQETQYF. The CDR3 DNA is TGCAGTGCTAAGGATGGGGCGCCGCAAGAGACCCAGTACTTC.

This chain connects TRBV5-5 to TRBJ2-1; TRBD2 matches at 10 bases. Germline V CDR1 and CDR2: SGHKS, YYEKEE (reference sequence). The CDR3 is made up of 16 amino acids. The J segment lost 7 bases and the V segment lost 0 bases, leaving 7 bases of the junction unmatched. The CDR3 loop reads CASSLGLLAGPNEQFF. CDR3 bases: TGTGCCAGCAGCTTGGGTTTACTAGCGGGACCAAATGAGCAGTTCTTC.

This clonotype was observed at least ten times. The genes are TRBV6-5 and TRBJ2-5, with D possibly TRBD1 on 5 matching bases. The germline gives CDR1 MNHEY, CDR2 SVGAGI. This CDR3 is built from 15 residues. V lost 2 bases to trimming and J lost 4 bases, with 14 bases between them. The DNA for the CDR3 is TGTGCCAGCAGTTACGCGGCTACAGGAGCAGAGACCCAGTACTTC. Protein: CASSYAATGAETQYF.

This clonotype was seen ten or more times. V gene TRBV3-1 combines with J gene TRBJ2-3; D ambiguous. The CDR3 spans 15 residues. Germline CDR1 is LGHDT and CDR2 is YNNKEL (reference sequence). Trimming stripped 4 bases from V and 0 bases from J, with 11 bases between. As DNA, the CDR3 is TGTGCCAGCAGCCCGCAGGAGCTCAGCACAGATACGCAGTATTTT. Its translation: CASSPQELSTDTQYF.

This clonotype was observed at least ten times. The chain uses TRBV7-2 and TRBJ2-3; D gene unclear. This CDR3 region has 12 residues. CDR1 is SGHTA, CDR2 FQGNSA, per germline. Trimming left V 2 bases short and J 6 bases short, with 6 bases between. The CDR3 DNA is TGTGCCAGCAGCTTAAACGGGGATACGCAGTATTTT. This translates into CASSLNGDTQYF. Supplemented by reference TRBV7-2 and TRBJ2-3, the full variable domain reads GAGVSQSPSNKVTEKGKDVELRCDPISGHTALYWYRQSLGQGLEFLIYFQGNSAPDKSGLPSDRFSAERTGGSVSTLTIQRTQQEDSAVYLCASSLNGDTQYFGPGTRLTVL.

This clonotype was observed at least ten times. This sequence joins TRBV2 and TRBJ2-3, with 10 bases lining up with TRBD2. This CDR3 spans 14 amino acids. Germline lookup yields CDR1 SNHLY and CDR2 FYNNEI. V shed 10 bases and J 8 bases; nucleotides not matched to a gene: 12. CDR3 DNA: TGTGCCACCGGGGCTAGCGGGAGATTCGGTACGCAGTATTTT. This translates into CATGASGRFGTQYF.

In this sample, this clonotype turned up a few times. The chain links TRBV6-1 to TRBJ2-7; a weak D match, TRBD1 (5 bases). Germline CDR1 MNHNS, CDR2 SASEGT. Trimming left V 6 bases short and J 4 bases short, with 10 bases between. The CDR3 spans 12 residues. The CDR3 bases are TGTGCCAGCAGGAAGACAGAATACGAGCAGTACTTC. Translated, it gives CASRKTEYEQYF.

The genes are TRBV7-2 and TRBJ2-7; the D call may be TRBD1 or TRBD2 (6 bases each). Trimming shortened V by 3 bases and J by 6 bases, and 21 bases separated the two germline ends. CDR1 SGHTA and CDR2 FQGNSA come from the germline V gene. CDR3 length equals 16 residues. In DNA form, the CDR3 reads TGTGCCAGCAGCTTTGTTGGAGGGGGAGAAGGTCGCGAGCAGTACTTC. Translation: CASSFVGGGEGREQYF.

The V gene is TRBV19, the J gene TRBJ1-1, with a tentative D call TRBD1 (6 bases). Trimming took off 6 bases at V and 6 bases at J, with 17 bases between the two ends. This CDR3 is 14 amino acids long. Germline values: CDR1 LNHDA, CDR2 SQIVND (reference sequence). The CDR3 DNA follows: TGTGCCAGTAGCCACCCGGGGGGCAGGGCTGAAGCTTTCTTT. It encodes CASSHPGGRAEAFF. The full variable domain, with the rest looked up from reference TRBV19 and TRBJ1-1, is DGGITQSPKYLFRKEGQNVTLSCEQNLNHDAMYWYRQDPGQGLRLIYYSQIVNDFQKGDIAEGYSVSREKKESFPLTVTSAQKNPTAFYLCASSHPGGRAEAFFGQGTRLTVV.

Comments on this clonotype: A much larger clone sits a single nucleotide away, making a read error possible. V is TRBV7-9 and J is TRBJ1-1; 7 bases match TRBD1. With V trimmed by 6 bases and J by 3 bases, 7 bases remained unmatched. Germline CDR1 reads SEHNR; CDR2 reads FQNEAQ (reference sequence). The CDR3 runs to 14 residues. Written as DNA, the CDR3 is TGTGCCAGCAGAAAGGGACAGTGGGACACTGAAGCTTTCTTT. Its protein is CASRKGQWDTEAFF.

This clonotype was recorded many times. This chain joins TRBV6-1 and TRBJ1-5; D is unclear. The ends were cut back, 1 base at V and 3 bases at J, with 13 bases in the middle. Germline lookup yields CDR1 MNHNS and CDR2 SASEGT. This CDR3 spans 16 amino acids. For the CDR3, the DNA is TGTGCCAGCAGTGAAGGGAAGGGATTAAACAATCAGCCCCAGCATTTT. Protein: CASSEGKGLNNQPQHF.

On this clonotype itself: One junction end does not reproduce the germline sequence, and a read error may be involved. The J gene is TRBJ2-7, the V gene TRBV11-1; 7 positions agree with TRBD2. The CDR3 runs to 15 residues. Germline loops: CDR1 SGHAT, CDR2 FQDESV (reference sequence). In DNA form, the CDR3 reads TGTGCCAGCGGCTTAGCGGGCAGGGCGTCCTACGAGCAGTACTTC. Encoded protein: CASGLAGRASYEQYF.

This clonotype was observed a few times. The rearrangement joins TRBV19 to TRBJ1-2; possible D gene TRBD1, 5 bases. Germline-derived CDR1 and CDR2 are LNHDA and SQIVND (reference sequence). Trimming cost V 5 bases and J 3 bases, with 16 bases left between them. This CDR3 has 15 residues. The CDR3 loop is CASSLPGDGYYGYTF. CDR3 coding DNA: TGTGCCAGTAGTCTCCCCGGGGACGGGTACTATGGCTACACCTTC.

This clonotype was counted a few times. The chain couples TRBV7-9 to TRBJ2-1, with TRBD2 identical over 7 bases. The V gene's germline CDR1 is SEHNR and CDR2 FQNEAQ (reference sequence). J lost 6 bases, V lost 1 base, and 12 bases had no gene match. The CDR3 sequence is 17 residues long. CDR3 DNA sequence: TGTGCCAGCAGCTTAGGGTTTTTACTAGCGTCGGGCAATGAGCAGTTCTTC. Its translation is CASSLGFLLASGNEQFF.

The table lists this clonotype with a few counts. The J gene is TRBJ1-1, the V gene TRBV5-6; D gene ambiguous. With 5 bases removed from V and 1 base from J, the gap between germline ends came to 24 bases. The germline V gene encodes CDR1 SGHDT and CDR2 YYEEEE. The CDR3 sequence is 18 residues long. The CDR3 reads CASRTAGVRFPRNTEAFF. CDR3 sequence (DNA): TGTGCCAGCAGGACCGCCGGTGTACGATTTCCCCGGAACACTGAAGCTTTCTTT.

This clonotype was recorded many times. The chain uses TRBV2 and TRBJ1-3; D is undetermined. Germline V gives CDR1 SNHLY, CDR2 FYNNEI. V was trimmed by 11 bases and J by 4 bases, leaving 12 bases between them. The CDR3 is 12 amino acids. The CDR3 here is CAGRRAGNTIYF. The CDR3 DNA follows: TGTGCCGGTCGGCGGGCAGGAAACACCATATATTTT.

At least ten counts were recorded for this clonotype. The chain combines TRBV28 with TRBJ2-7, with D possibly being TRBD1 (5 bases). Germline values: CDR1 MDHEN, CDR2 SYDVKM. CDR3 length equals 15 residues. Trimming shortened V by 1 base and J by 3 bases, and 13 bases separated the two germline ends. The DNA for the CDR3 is TGTGCCAGCAGTTTATTAAGGGGCCTTAGCTACGAGCAGTACTTC. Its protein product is CASSLLRGLSYEQYF.

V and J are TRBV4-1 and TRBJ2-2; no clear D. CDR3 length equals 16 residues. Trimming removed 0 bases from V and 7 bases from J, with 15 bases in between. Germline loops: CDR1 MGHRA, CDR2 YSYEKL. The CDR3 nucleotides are TGCGCCAGCAGCCAAGATCTGTACCTACGTTTCGGGGAGCTGTTTTTT. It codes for CASSQDLYLRFGELFF.

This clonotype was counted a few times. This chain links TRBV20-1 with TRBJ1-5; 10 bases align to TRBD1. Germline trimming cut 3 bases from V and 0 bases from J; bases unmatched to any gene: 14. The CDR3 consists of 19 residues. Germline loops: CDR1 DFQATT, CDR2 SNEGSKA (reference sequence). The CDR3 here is CSASLRDRGILNSNQPQHF. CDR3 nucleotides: TGCAGTGCTAGTCTACGGGACAGGGGAATTCTCAATAGCAATCAGCCCCAGCATTTT.

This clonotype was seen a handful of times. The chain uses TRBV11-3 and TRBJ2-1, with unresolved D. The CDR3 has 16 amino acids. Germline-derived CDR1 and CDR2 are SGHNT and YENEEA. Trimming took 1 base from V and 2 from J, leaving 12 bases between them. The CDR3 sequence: CASSLVISDTYNEQFF. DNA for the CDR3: TGTGCCAGCAGCTTAGTTATTTCGGATACCTACAATGAGCAGTTCTTC.

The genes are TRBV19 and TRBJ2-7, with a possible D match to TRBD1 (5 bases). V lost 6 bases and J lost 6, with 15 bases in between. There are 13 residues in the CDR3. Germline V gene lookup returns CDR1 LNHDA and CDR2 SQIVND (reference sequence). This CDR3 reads CASSPKGIGEQYF. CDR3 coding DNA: TGTGCCAGTAGCCCCAAGGGGATCGGCGAGCAGTACTTC.

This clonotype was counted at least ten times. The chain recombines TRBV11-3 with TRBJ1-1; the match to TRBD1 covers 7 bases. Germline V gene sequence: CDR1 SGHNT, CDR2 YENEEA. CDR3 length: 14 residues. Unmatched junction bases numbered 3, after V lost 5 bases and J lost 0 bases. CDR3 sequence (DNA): TGTGCCAGCAGCGCAGGGGGGATGAACACTGAAGCTTTCTTT. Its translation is CASSAGGMNTEAFF.

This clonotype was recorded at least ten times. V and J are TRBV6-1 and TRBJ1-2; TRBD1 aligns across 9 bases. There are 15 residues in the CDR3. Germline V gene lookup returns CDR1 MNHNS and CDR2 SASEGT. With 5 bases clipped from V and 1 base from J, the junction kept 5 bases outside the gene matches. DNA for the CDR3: TGTGCCAGCAGTAGGACAGGGGCCATTAACTATGGCTACACCTTC. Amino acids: CASSRTGAINYGYTF.

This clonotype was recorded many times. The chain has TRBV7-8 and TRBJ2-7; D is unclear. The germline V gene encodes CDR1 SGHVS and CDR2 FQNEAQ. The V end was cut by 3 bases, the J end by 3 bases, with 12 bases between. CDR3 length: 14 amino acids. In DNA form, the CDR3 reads TGTGCCAGCAGCTTTAGCCAGCCCCTCTACGAGCAGTACTTC. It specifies CASSFSQPLYEQYF.

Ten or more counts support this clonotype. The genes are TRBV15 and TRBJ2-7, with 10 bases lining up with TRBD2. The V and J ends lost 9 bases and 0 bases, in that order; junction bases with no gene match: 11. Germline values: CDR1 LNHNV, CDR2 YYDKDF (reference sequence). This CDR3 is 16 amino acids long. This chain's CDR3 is CATRYSGRLLSYEQYF. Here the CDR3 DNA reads TGTGCCACGAGATATAGCGGGAGGCTCCTCTCCTACGAGCAGTACTTC.

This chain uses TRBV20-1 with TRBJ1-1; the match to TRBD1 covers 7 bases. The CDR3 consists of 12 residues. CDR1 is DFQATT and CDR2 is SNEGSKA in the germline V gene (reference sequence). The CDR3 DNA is TGCAGGGTTGGACAGGTGAACACTGAAGCTTTCTTT. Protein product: CRVGQVNTEAFF.

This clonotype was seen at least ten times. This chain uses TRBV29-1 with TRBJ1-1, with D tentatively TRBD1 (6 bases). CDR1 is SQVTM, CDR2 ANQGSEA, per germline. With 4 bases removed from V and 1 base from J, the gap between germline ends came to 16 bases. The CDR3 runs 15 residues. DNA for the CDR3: TGCAGCGTTGCCCCCAGGGGTTCGGGGAACACTGAAGCTTTCTTT. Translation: CSVAPRGSGNTEAFF.

CDR3 coding DNA: TGCAGTGCTAGAGATCAGGGCACTGGGGCCAACGTCCTGACTTTC. Translation: CSARDQGTGANVLTF. The genes are TRBV20-1 and TRBJ2-6, with TRBD1 as a possible D gene (5 bases). Germline-derived CDR1 and CDR2 are DFQATT and SNEGSKA (reference sequence). V was shortened by 0 bases and J by 2 bases, with 8 bases between the two germline ends. This CDR3 spans 15 amino acids.

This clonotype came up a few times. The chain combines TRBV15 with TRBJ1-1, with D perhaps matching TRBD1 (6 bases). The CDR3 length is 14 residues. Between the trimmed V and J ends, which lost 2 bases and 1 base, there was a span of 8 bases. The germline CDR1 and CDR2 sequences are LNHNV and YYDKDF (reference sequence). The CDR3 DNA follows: TGTGCCACCAGCAGACAGACAGGGAACACTGAAGCTTTCTTT. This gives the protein CATSRQTGNTEAFF.

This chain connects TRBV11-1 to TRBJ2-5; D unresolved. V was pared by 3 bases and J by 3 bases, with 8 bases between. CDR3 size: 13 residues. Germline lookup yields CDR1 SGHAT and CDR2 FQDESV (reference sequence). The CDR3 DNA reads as TGTGCCAGCAGCTTGATTGCAGAAGAGACCCAGTACTTC. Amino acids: CASSLIAEETQYF. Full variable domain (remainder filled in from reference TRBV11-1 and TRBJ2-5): EAEVAQSPRYKITEKSQAVAFWCDPISGHATLYWYRQILGQGPELLVQFQDESVVDDSQLPKDRFSAERLKGVDSTLKIQPAELGDSAMYLCASSLIAEETQYFGPGTRLLVL.

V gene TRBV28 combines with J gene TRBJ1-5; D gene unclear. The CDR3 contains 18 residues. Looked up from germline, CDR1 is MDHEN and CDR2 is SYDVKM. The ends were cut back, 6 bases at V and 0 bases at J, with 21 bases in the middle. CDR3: CASSPPWRIGDSNQPQHF. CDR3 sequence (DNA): TGTGCCAGCAGCCCCCCTTGGCGAATCGGCGATAGCAATCAGCCCCAGCATTTT.

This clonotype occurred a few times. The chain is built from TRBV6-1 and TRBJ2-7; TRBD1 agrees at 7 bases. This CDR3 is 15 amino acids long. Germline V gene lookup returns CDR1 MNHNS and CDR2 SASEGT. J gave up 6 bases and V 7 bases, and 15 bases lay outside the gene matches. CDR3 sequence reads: CASTDRARRISEQYF. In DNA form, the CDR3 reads TGTGCCAGCACCGACAGGGCTAGGAGGATTTCCGAGCAGTACTTC.